This T cell receptor beta chain was identified during a study of identical twins. In the case of this clonotype: Since no conserved phenylalanine or tryptophan closes the CDR3, a read error is the likely cause.

With 5 bases clipped from V and 2 bases from J, the junction kept 6 bases outside the gene matches. The germline V gene encodes CDR1 SGHAT and CDR2 FQNNGV. This CDR3 contains 16 residues. One entry per CDR3 protein results from TCRdb running MiXCR on the 5' RACE reads. The sample includes around 570,000 distinct CDR3 sequences, approximately 9.6% of them seen just once. The sample was also linked to a second study, of yellow fever vaccine responses in identical twins.

The source of this sequence is a woman aged 18-29 years in good health. This chain joins TRBV11-2 and TRBJ2-1; 10 nucleotides align to TRBD2. Sequences were obtained from PBMCs. CDR3 residues: CASSTPLAGTYNEQFS. CDR3 in DNA: TGTGCCAGCAGCACGCCACTAGCGGGGACCTACAATGAGCAGTTCTCC.